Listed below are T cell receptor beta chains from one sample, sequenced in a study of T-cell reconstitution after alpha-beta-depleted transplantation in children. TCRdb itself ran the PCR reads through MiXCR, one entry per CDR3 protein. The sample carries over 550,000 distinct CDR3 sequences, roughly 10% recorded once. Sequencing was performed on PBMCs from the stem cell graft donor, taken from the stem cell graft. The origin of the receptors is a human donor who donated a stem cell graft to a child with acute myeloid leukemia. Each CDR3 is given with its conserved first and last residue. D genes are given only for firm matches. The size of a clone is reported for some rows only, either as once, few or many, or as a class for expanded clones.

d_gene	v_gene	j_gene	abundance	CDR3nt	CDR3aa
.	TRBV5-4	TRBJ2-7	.	TGTGCCAGCAGCAGCCTGACACGGGACGAGCAGTACTTC	CASSSLTRDEQYF
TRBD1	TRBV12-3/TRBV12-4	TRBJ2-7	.	TGTGCCAGCAGTTTAGCCACAGGGGTCCCCTACGAGCAGTACTTC	CASSLATGVPYEQYF
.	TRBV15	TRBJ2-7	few	TGTGCCACCAGCAGAGAGGGGCGGACTTACGGGACCTACGAGCAGTACTTC	CATSREGRTYGTYEQYF
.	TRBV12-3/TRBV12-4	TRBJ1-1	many	TGTGCCAGCAGTCTAGGGAGGACTGAAGCTTTCTTT	CASSLGRTEAFF
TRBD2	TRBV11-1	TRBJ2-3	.	TGTGCCAGCAGCGTTAGGCGACTAGCGGGAGGGTACACAGATACGCAGTATTTT	CASSVRRLAGGYTDTQYF
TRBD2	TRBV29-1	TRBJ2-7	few	TGCAGCGCCGCTAGCGGGAGTACCTACGAGCAGTACTTC	CSAASGSTYEQYF
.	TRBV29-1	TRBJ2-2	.	TGCAGCGTTGTAGGCGGGACCCCGGTGGGGGAGCTGTTTTTT	CSVVGGTPVGELFF
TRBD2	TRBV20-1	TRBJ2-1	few	TGCAGTGCCGCTAGCGGGAGTTTCCCTGAGCAGTTCTTC	CSAASGSFPEQFF
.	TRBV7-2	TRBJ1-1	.	TGTGCCAGCAGCTCACGACAGCCTGAAGCTTTCTTT	CASSSRQPEAFF
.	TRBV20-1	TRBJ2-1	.	TGCAGTGCTAGACTAGAAATCCATGAGCAGTTCTTC	CSARLEIHEQFF
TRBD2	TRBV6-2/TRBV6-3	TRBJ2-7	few	TGTGCCAGCAGTCCTCGGGAGGGCCCGTACGAGCAGTACTTC	CASSPREGPYEQYF
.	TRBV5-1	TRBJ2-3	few	TGCGCCAGCAGCTTGGAAGGCACTCGCACAGATACGCAGTATTTT	CASSLEGTRTDTQYF
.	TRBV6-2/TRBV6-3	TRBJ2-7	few	TGTGCCAGCAGTCCAGAGACAGGTCGTAAAATCTACGAGCAGTACTTC	CASSPETGRKIYEQYF
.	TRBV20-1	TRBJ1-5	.	TGCAGTGCTAGCCAGGGGTTGGCTCAGCCCCAGCATTTT	CSASQGLAQPQHF
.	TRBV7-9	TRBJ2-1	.	TGTGCCAGCAGCTTCTCCGGGGGGCTAGGAAAGTTCTTC	CASSFSGGLGKFF
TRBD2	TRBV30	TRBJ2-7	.	TGTGCCTGGAGTATAGGGCACATGGGCCCGTATAGCGGGAGTTTCCTTACGCTCTACGAGCAGTACTTC	CAWSIGHMGPYSGSFLTLYEQYF
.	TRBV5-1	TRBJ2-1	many	TGCGCCAGCAGCTTTGAACTACGGGGGGCCCATAATGAGCAGTTCTTC	CASSFELRGAHNEQFF
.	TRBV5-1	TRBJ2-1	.	TGCGCCAGCAGCCCGGGGGCCCCAGGGCAGTTCTTC	CASSPGAPGQFF
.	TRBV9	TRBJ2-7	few	TGTGCCAGCAGCGTTTCCAGCTCCTACGAGCAGTACTTC	CASSVSSSYEQYF
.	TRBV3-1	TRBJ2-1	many	TGTGCCAGCAGGGGGGATCACAATGAGCAGTTCTTC	CASRGDHNEQFF
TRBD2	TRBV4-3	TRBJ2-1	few	TGCGCCAGCAGCCAAGATAGGGGACTAGCGGGAGATGAGCAGTTCTTC	CASSQDRGLAGDEQFF
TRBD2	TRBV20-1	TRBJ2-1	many	TGCAGCCAGATTTCGACTAGCGTCAATGAGCAGTTCTTC	CSQISTSVNEQFF
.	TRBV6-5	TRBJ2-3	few	TGTGCCAGCAGTTTCCGAACGGGAGGCACAGATACGCAGTATTTT	CASSFRTGGTDTQYF
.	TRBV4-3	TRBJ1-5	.	TGCGCCAGCAGCCAAGATCCAGTCAGCAATCAGCCCCAGCATTTT	CASSQDPVSNQPQHF
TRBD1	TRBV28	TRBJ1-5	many	TGTGCCAGCAGTTTGTCCGGGACAGGGGGAACTCCCCAGCATTTT	CASSLSGTGGTPQHF
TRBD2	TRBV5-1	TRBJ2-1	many	TGCGCCAGCAGCCCGGACGCGGGAGGGTCCTACAATGAGCAGTTCTTC	CASSPDAGGSYNEQFF
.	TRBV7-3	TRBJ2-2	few	TGTGCCAGCAGCTCCCGGGGCGGAGACGCGAACACCGGGGAGCTGTTTTTT	CASSSRGGDANTGELFF
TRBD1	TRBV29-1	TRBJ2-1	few	TGCAGCGTTCGGGACAGGGGCAGCAATGAGCAGTTCTTC	CSVRDRGSNEQFF
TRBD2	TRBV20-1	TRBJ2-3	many	TGCAGCGAGCGGGAGCTCACAGATACGCAGTATTTT	CSERELTDTQYF
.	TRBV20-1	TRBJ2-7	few	TGCAGTATCCGGAAGGGATACGAGCAGTACTTC	CSIRKGYEQYF
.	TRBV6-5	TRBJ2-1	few	TGTGCCAGCAGTTACTCGCCAGGGCTTGTTACGAATGAGCAGTTCTTC	CASSYSPGLVTNEQFF
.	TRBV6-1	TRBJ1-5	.	TGTGCCAGCAGGGGGGACACGGAATTCAATCAGCCCCAGCATTTT	CASRGDTEFNQPQHF
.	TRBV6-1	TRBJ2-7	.	TGTGCCAGCAAAGAACCCTACGAGCAGTACTTC	CASKEPYEQYF
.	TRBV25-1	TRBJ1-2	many	TGTGCCAGCAGTGCCTTGGGTTCGGGTGGCTACACCTTC	CASSALGSGGYTF
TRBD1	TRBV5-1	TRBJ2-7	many	TGCGCCAGCAGCTTGGTTCCGGGACAGGGGGATTACGAGCAGTACTTC	CASSLVPGQGDYEQYF
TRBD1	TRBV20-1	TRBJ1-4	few	TGCAGTGCTAGCAAACAGGGGGCAGGACAGGAAAAACTGTTTTTT	CSASKQGAGQEKLFF
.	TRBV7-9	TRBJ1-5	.	TGTGCCAGCAGCCTCCGACAGGAGCCCCAGCATTTT	CASSLRQEPQHF
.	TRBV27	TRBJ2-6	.	TGTGCCTTCCGCCAAGAAGCCAACGTCCTGACTTTC	CAFRQEANVLTF
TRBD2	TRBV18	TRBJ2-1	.	TGTGCCAGCTCACCACCCGGACTAGGATATGAGCAGTTCTTC	CASSPPGLGYEQFF
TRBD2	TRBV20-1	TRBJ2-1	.	TGCAGTGCAGACTCGGGACTAGCGGGAGGAAGCTCCTACAATGAGCAGTTCTTC	CSADSGLAGGSSYNEQFF
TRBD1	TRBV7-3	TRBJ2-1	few	TGTGCCAGCAGCTTATTCCCCGGGACAGGGGTTTACAATGAGCAGTTCTTC	CASSLFPGTGVYNEQFF
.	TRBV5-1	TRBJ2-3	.	TGCGCCAGCAGCCTGAATAGGGAGGCCCGCACAGATACGCAGTATTTT	CASSLNREARTDTQYF
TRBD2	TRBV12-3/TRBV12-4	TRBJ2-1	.	TGTGCCAGCAGTTTGCCTAGCGGCTACAATGAGCAGTTCTTC	CASSLPSGYNEQFF